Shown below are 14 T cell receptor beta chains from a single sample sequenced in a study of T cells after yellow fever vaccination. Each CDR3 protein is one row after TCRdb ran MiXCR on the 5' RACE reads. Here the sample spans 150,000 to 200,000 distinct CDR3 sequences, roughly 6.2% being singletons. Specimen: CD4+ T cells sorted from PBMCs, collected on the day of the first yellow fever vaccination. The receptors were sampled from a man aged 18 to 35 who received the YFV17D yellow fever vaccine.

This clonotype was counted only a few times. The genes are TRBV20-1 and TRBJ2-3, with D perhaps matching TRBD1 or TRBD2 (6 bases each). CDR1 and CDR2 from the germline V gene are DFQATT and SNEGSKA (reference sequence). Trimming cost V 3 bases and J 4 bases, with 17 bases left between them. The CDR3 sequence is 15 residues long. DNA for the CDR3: TGCAGTGCTAGCCCGCTCGGGGGCACATCAGATACGCAGTATTTT. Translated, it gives CSASPLGGTSDTQYF.

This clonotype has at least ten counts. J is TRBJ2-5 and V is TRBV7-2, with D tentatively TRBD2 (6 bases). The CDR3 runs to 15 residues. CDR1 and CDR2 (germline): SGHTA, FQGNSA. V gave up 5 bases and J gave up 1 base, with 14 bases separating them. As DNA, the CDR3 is TGTGCCAGCAGCCTCGCAACTAGCACCCAAGAGACCCAGTACTTC. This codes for CASSLATSTQETQYF.

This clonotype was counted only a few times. The chain's CDR3 is CASSSDGNSGNTIYF. CDR3 in DNA: TGTGCCAGCAGTTCCGACGGTAACTCTGGAAACACCATATATTTT. The chain employs TRBV6-2 or TRBV6-3 and TRBJ1-3; D is unresolved. Trimming pared 4 bases from V and 0 bases from J, leaving 10 bases between. CDR3 length: 15 amino acids. Germline-derived CDR1 and CDR2 are MNHEY and SVGEGT.

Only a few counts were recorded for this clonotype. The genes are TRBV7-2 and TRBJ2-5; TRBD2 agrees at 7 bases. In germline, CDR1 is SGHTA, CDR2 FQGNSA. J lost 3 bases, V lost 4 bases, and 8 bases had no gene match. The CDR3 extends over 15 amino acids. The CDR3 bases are TGTGCCAGCAGCTCCTTCGGGAGCGGGGAAGAGACCCAGTACTTC. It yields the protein CASSSFGSGEETQYF.

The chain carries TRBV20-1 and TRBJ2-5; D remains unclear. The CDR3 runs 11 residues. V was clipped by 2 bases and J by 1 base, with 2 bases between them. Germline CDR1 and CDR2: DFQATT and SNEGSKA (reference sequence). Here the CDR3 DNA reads TGCAGTGCTAGATTCCAAGAGACCCAGTACTTC. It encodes CSARFQETQYF.

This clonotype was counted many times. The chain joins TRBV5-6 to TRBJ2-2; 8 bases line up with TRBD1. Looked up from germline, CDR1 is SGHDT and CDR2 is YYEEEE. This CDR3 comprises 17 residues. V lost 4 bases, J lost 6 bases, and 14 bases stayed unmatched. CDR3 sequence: CASSHRWTGKVSGELFF. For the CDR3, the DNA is TGTGCCAGCAGCCATAGATGGACAGGGAAAGTATCCGGGGAGCTGTTTTTT. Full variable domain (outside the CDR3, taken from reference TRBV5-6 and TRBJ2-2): DAGVTQSPTHLIKTRGQQVTLRCSPKSGHDTVSWYQQALGQGPQFIFQYYEEEERQRGNFPDRFSGHQFPNYSSELNVNALLLGDSALYLCASSHRWTGKVSGELFFGEGSRLTVL.

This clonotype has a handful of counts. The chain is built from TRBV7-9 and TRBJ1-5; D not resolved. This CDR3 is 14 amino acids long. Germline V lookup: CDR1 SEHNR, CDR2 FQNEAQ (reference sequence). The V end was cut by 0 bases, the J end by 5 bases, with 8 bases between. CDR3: CASSLALPDQPQHF. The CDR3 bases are TGTGCCAGCAGCTTAGCCCTTCCGGATCAGCCCCAGCATTTT.

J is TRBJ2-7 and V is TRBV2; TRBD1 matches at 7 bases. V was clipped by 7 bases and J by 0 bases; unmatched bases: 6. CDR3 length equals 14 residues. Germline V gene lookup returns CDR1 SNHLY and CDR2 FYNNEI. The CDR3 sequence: CASKDRYTSYEQYF. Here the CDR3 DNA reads TGTGCCAGCAAGGACAGGTACACCTCCTACGAGCAGTACTTC.

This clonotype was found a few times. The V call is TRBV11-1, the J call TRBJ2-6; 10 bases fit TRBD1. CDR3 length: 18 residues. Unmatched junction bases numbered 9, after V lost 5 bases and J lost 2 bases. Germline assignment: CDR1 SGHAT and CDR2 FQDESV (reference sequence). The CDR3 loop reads CASSPWDRGGTGANVLTF. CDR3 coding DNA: TGTGCCAGCAGCCCCTGGGACAGGGGAGGGACTGGGGCCAACGTCCTGACTTTC.

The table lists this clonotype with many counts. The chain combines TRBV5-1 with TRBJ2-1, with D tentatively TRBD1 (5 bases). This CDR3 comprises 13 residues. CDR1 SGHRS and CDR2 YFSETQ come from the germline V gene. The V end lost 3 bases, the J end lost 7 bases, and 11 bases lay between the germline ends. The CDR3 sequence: CASSYNQGNEQFF. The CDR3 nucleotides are TGCGCCAGCAGCTATAACCAGGGAAATGAGCAGTTCTTC. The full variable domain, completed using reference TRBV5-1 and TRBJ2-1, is KAGVTQTPRYLIKTRGQQVTLSCSPISGHRSVSWYQQTPGQGLQFLFEYFSETQRNKGNFPGRFSGRQFSNSRSEMNVSTLELGDSALYLCASSYNQGNEQFFGPGTRLTVL.

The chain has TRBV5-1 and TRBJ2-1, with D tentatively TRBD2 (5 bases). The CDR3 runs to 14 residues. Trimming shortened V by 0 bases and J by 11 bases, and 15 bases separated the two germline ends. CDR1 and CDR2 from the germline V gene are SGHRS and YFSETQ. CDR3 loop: CASSLEVSTGKQFF. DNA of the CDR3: TGCGCCAGCAGCTTGGAGGTATCCACGGGGAAGCAGTTCTTC. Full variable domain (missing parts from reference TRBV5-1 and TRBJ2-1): KAGVTQTPRYLIKTRGQQVTLSCSPISGHRSVSWYQQTPGQGLQFLFEYFSETQRNKGNFPGRFSGRQFSNSRSEMNVSTLELGDSALYLCASSLEVSTGKQFFGPGTRLTVL.

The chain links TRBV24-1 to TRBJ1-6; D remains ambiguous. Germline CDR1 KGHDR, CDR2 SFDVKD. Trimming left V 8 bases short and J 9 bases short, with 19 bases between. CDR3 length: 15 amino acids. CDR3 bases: TGTGCCACCAACACACCGGGAACAGATGTTTCACCCCTCCACTTT. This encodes CATNTPGTDVSPLHF.

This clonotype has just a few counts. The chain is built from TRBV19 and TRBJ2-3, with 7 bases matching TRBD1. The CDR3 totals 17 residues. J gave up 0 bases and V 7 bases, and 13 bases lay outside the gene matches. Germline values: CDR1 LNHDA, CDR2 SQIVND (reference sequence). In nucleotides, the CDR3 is TGTGCCAGTAAGAGGGACAGTCGACCTCCTAGCACAGATACGCAGTATTTT. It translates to CASKRDSRPPSTDTQYF.

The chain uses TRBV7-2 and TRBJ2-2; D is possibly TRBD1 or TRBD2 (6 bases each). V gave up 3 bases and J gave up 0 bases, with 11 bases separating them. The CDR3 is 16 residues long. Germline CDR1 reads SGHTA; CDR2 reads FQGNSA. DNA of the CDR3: TGTGCCAGCAGCTTCACGGGGGCGGCGAACACCGGGGAGCTGTTTTTT. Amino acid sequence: CASSFTGAANTGELFF.